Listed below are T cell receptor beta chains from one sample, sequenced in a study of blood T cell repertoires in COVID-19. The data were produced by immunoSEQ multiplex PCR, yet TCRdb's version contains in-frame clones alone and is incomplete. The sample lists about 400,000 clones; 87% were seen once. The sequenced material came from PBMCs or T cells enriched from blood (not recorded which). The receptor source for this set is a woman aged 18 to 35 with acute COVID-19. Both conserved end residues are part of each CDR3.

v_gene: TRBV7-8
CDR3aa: CASSRRTSYEQYF

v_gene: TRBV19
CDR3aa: CASSMHLTGLNTEAFF

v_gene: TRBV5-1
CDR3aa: CASSLGPETGDYGYTF

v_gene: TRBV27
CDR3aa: CASSPEFETSGYEQYF

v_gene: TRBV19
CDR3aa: CASVFRRTSLGHTEAFF

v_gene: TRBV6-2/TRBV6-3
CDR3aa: CASSFTRLGQGERAKNIQYF

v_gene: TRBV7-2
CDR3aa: CASSLSGGGSPLHF

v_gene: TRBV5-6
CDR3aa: CASSLGEQPQHF

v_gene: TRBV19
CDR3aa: CASSSGQGTYSNQPQHF

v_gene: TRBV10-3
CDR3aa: CATGQGTQPQHF

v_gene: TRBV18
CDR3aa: CASSPNDGYEQYF

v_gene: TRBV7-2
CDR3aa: CASSLPGRESYDTQYF

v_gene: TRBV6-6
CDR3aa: CASRGGQNSYEQYF

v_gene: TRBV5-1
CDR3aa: CASSLSQGVRDSPLHF

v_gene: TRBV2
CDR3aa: CASSGARDRKIYGYTF

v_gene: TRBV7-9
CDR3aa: CASSLVGVQGYGYTF

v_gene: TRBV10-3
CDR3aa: CAISLTGAYEQYF

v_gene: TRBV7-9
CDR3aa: CASSPPGQNTEAFF

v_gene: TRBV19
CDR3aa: CASSIEGSSGDGYTF

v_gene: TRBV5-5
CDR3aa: CASSWERDRTYEQYF

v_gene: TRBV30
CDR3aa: CAWRWDRAEEFF

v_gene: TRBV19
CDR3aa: CASKVTGVTDTQYF

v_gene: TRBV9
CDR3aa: CASSVDGGELFF

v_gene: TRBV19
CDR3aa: CASSMGWGSYEQYF

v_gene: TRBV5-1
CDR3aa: CASSLRRDSGNTIYF

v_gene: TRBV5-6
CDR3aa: CASSLMAGIDTQYF

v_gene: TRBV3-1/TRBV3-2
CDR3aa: CASSQVLGGTEAFF

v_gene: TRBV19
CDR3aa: CASSIYGGQETQYF

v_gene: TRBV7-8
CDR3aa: CASSLQTYNSPLHF

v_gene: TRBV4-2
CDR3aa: CASSQVSTAYSLSEQYF

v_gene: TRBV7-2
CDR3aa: CASSLDVGTIGETQYF

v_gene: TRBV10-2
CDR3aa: CASSVQGATEAFF

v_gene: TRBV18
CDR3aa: CASSPTGSGNTIYF

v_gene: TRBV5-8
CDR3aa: CASGVDRAGYEQYF

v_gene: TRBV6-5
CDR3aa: CASSALDRGYSPLHF

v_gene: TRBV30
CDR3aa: CAWSLNAPGQGSDNEQFF

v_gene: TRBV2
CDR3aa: CASSGGAAQYF

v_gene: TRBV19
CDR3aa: CASSTTRTSGRGDEQFF

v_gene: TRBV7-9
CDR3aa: CASLDRVTNTEAFF

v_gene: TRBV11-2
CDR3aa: CASRQGTYEQYF

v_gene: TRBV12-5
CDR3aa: CASGQTRGPQETQYF

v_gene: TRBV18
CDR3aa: CASSPASSTDTQYF

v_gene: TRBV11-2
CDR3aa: CASSIGQGHPGELFF

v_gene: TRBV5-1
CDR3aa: CASSPIGRDYGYTF

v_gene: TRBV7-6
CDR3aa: CASSLGTGSTGELFF

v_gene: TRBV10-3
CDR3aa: CAISELQGSYNEQFF

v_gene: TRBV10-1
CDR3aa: CASSSRDRGNTQYF

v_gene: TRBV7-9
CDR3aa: CASSLVVAGLTDTQYF

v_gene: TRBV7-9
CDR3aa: CASSRTSGLAKNIQYF

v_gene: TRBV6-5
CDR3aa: CASSRTGVGNQPQHF

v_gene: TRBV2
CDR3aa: CASSRLAGTQETQYF

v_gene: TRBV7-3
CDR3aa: CASSSNPSPTDTQYF

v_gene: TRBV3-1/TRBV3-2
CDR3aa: CASSQAGQSYGYTF

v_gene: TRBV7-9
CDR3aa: CASSLVGGLEETQYF

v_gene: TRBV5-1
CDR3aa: CASSSVTGSVTEAFF